This T cell receptor (beta chain) originates from a study of blood T cell repertoires in COVID-19. Study-wide context: Material from acute and convalescent COVID-19 was sourced from the United States, Italy and Spain.

Assay: immunoSEQ multiplex PCR; the TCRdb copy retains only in-frame clones and omits some. The data hold around 250,000 clones, with more than 85% observed a single time. There are 15 residues in the CDR3. Germline V gene lookup returns CDR1 MNHEY and CDR2 SVGEGT. Trimming shortened V by 6 bases and J by 4 bases, and 15 bases separated the two germline ends. Sequencing was done on a sample of peripheral blood. This chain connects TRBV6-2 or TRBV6-3 to TRBJ2-2; TRBD2 might be the D (6 bases). This sequence originates from a woman aged 70 to 79 with active or convalescent COVID-19. Here the CDR3 reads CASSPRRGSTGELFF. The CDR3 DNA sequence: TGTGCCAGCAGCCCGCGCCGGGGGAGCACCGGGGAGCTGTTTTTT.